Only a few counts were recorded for the clone carrying this TCR beta chain. What it binds is unknown. These data are taken from a study of beta chain features in type 1 diabetes. Sorting based on CD45RO/CCR7/CD25/CD127/CD95/CD27 separated CD4+ naive, central memory, regulatory and stem cell-like memory cells. The sequenced template was cDNA made from the entire isolated RNA. Libraries were prepared by immunoSEQ multiplex PCR; TCRdb keeps only in-frame clonotypes and omits some of them. The sample comprises a few hundred thousand clones, around 10% of which are singletons, and about 0.6% rests with the top ten. This CDR3 is built from 14 residues. Germline V gene data show CDR1 as SGHVS and CDR2 as FQNEAQ. The J segment lost 2 bases and the V segment lost 4 bases, leaving 4 bases of the junction unmatched. Study-wide results and limits: For patients, the naive, central memory and Treg TCRB repertoires appeared more alike than for healthy donors. Significant though moderate, a shortening of TCRB CDR3s appeared in all four CD4+ subsets of Type 1 diabetes patients.

The sequencing input was central memory CD4+ T cells from blood. This clonotype originated in a man aged 30-40 years with type 1 diabetes. This rearrangement joins TRBV7-8 to TRBJ2-5, with 7 bases that match TRBD2. For the CDR3, the DNA is TGTGCCAGCAGCTCCAGCGGGACTCAAGAGACCCAGTACTTC. Residues: CASSSSGTQETQYF.